Below are 10 T cell receptor beta chains sequenced from a single sample in a study of siplizumab effects on memory and regulatory T cells. Profiling relied on immunoSEQ multiplex PCR, and the TCRdb table lists in-frame clones only, not all of them. The sample lists 50,000 to 75,000 clones, around 79% occurring once. Specimen: memory CD4+ T cells sorted from blood. These receptors all stem from a human donor in good health.

The table lists this clone with a count of one. This chain links TRBV6-5 with TRBJ2-5; maybe TRBD1 (6 bases). The V and J ends lost 2 bases and 3 bases respectively, with 13 bases between them. Germline V gives CDR1 MNHEY, CDR2 SVGAGI. The CDR3 runs to 15 residues. CDR3 amino acids: CASSYRGKYEETQYF. The CDR3 DNA follows: TGTGCCAGCAGTTACAGGGGGAAGTACGAAGAGACCCAGTACTTC.

The chain uses TRBV7-2 and TRBJ2-1; D is undetermined. Between the trimmed V and J ends, which lost 5 bases and 6 bases, there was a span of 11 bases. The CDR3 consists of 13 residues. Germline assignment: CDR1 SGHTA and CDR2 FQGNSA. DNA of the CDR3: TGTGCCAGCAGCCTTAATAACGTCAATGAGCAGTTCTTC. Protein product: CASSLNNVNEQFF.

The table lists this clone with a count of one. The chain has TRBV11-2 and TRBJ2-5; weak D call: TRBD1 (7 bases). Germline values: CDR1 SGHAT, CDR2 FQNNGV. The V gene lost 4 bases and the J gene lost 4 bases, with 16 bases spanning the gap. This CDR3 spans 15 amino acids. The CDR3 DNA sequence: TGTGCCAGCAGCTCTCAACAGGGGCGGGGAGAGACCCAGTACTTC. Its protein product is CASSSQQGRGETQYF.

The gene calls are TRBV5-6 and TRBJ2-2; no clear D gene. Trimming left V 0 bases short and J 0 bases short, with 9 bases between. The CDR3 runs 16 residues. Germline V gives CDR1 SGHDT, CDR2 YYEEEE. CDR3 nucleotide sequence: TGTGCCAGCAGCTTGGTGGGAATAGCGAACACCGGGGAGCTGTTTTTT. This sequence encodes CASSLVGIANTGELFF.

The gene calls are TRBV11-2 and TRBJ1-3; no definite D call. Germline V gives CDR1 SGHAT, CDR2 FQNNGV. V lost 7 bases and J 0 bases, leaving 10 bases between the germline ends. The CDR3 extends over 14 amino acids. Here the CDR3 reads CASKRALSGNTIYF. The CDR3 DNA follows: TGTGCCAGCAAAAGGGCCCTCTCTGGAAACACCATATATTTT.

This clone was detected only once. This chain connects TRBV5-1 to TRBJ1-1, with 7 bases identical to TRBD1. CDR1 is SGHRS, CDR2 YFSETQ, per germline. Trimming took 2 bases from V and 1 from J; bases not matched to a gene: 2. The CDR3 runs 14 residues. For the CDR3, the DNA is TGCGCCAGCAGCTTACAGGGGAGGAACACTGAAGCTTTCTTT. Its protein product is CASSLQGRNTEAFF.

By share of the sample, this clone is medium-sized. The chain joins TRBV7-9 to TRBJ1-5; TRBD1 might be the D (5 bases). This CDR3 spans 16 amino acids. Germline lookup yields CDR1 SEHNR and CDR2 FQNEAQ (reference sequence). V lost 5 bases to trimming and J lost 3 bases, with 17 bases between them. Here the CDR3 DNA reads TGTGCCAGCAGCCGCGGGGACCTCGGAGACAATCAGCCCCAGCATTTT. This codes for CASSRGDLGDNQPQHF.

This sequence joins TRBV7-2 and TRBJ2-4; perhaps TRBD2 as D (6 bases). The germline gives CDR1 SGHTA, CDR2 FQGNSA. This CDR3 is 17 amino acids long. The V end lost 4 bases, the J end lost 1 base, and 17 bases lay between the germline ends. CDR3 sequence: CASSYAPGTSAKNIQYF. The CDR3 DNA reads TGTGCCAGCAGCTACGCCCCAGGGACTTCGGCCAAAAACATTCAGTACTTC.

There are a few counts of this clone. Other DNA variants within this sample encode the same CDR3. CDR3 sequence: CAWSVDLNYGYTF. DNA of the CDR3: TGTGCCTGGAGTGTAGACCTAAACTATGGCTACACCTTC. The chain couples TRBV30 to TRBJ1-2; unclear D gene. This CDR3 has 13 amino acids. The V end was cut by 0 bases, the J end by 2 bases, with 7 bases between. Germline loops: CDR1 GTSNPN, CDR2 SVGIG (reference sequence).

The chain uses TRBV5-1 and TRBJ2-3, with D tentatively TRBD1 (5 bases). From germline, CDR1 is SGHRS and CDR2 YFSETQ. The CDR3 is made up of 14 amino acids. Trimming removed 3 bases from V and 4 bases from J, with 12 bases in between. The CDR3 DNA reads as TGCGCCAGCAGCTCCTCAGGGCCCCCAGATACGCAGTATTTT. Protein sequence: CASSSSGPPDTQYF.